Following are 19 T cell receptor beta chains from one sample sequenced in a study of T cells after yellow fever vaccination. TCRdb reanalysed the 5' RACE reads using MiXCR and keeps one entry per CDR3 protein. The sample holds about 75,000 distinct CDR3 sequences, about 7.2% seen once. The source material was CD8+ T cells sorted from PBMCs, sampled roughly 10 days after the first yellow fever vaccination. The source is a man younger than 35 who received the YFV17D yellow fever vaccine.

On this clonotype: With a much larger clone just one base away, this may be a read error. The V gene is TRBV12-3 or TRBV12-4, the J gene TRBJ1-1; D gene uncertain. The germline V and J ends were trimmed by 3 bases and 4 bases, with 6 bases remaining between them. The CDR3 covers 12 residues. CDR3 sequence reads: CASSFSSTEAFF. For the CDR3, the DNA is TGTGCCAGCAGTTTTAGCAGCACTGAAGCTTTCTTT.

The table lists this clonotype with a few counts. J is TRBJ1-5 and V is TRBV6-1; 7 positions match TRBD1. CDR3 size: 15 residues. V lost 4 bases to trimming and J lost 2 bases; unmatched junction nucleotides: 5. The V gene's germline CDR1 is MNHNS and CDR2 SASEGT. The CDR3, as DNA: TGTGCCAGCAGTGGATGGACAGGCCGCAATCAGCCCCAGCATTTT. It codes for CASSGWTGRNQPQHF.

The V gene is TRBV19, the J gene TRBJ2-3; D unresolved. The germline V gene has CDR1 LNHDA and CDR2 SQIVND (reference sequence). CDR3 length equals 13 residues. The V gene lost 5 bases and the J gene lost 9 bases, with 15 bases spanning the gap. Written as DNA, the CDR3 is TGTGCCAGTAGTTTCCCGGGCTCCAAAACGCAGTATTTT. It is translated as CASSFPGSKTQYF.

The table lists this clonotype with many counts. This chain links TRBV6-5 with TRBJ2-2; 10 bases map to TRBD2. The CDR3 covers 16 residues. CDR1 MNHEY and CDR2 SVGAGI come from the germline V gene. After removal of 4 bases from V and 4 bases from J, the junction contained 6 bases not matched to a gene. In DNA form, the CDR3 reads TGTGCCAGCAGTTCTCGAGCGGGGGGGCTCACCGGGGAGCTGTTTTTT. Translating gives CASSSRAGGLTGELFF.

This clonotype has more than one count but fewer than ten. This chain joins TRBV4-3 and TRBJ2-1, with TRBD2 identical over 11 bases. CDR1 is LGHNA and CDR2 is YSLEER in the germline V gene. CDR3 length: 19 amino acids. Trimming took 0 bases from V and 0 from J; bases not matched to a gene: 7. This CDR3 is CASSQDRGSGGASYNEQFF. The CDR3 DNA follows: TGCGCCAGCAGCCAAGATCGGGGTAGCGGGGGGGCCTCCTACAATGAGCAGTTCTTC.

This clonotype occurred many times. The chain has TRBV5-1 and TRBJ1-1, with D tentatively TRBD1 (6 bases). Germline lookup yields CDR1 SGHRS and CDR2 YFSETQ. Trimming removed 1 base at V and 0 bases at J, with 10 bases between. This CDR3 is built from 15 residues. The CDR3 bases are TGCGCCAGCAGCTTGAAGGGGGGCATGAACACTGAAGCTTTCTTT. Its translation is CASSLKGGMNTEAFF. The whole variable domain, filled in from reference TRBV5-1 and TRBJ1-1, reads KAGVTQTPRYLIKTRGQQVTLSCSPISGHRSVSWYQQTPGQGLQFLFEYFSETQRNKGNFPGRFSGRQFSNSRSEMNVSTLELGDSALYLCASSLKGGMNTEAFFGQGTRLTVV.

The rearrangement links TRBV7-9 to TRBJ2-5, with 7 nucleotides matching TRBD2. Per the germline V gene, CDR1 is SEHNR and CDR2 is FQNEAQ (reference sequence). The CDR3 totals 15 residues. V lost 4 bases and J lost 3; bases outside the gene matches: 8. The CDR3 here is CASSSALAAEETQYF. The CDR3 region has the DNA TGTGCCAGCAGCTCCGCTCTAGCGGCGGAAGAGACCCAGTACTTC.

V gene TRBV4-3 combines with J gene TRBJ1-4; D perhaps matches TRBD1 (5 bases). The CDR3 sequence is 17 residues long. The V end lost 1 base, the J end lost 6 bases, and 18 bases lay between the germline ends. CDR1 LGHNA and CDR2 YSLEER come from the germline V gene. The CDR3 region has the DNA TGCGCCAGCAGCCAAGTATTACAGGCGGATCTGGATGAAAAACTGTTTTTT. Its translation: CASSQVLQADLDEKLFF.

This clonotype was seen at least ten times. This CDR3 is CSVALGDEQFF. The CDR3, as DNA: TGCAGCGTTGCCTTAGGGGATGAGCAGTTCTTC. This chain connects TRBV29-1 to TRBJ2-1, with a tentative D call TRBD1 (5 bases). The germline gives CDR1 SQVTM, CDR2 ANQGSEA. The CDR3 has 11 amino acids. V was clipped by 4 bases and J by 8 bases, with 9 bases between them.

The V gene is TRBV4-3, the J gene TRBJ1-2, with D perhaps matching TRBD1 (5 bases). Germline CDR1 and CDR2: LGHNA and YSLEER. The CDR3 is 16 amino acids. V lost 0 bases to trimming and J lost 4 bases, with 15 bases between them. The CDR3 nucleotides read TGCGCCAGCAGCCAAGAACCGGGACGTCGCTTCTATGGCTACACCTTC. Its protein product is CASSQEPGRRFYGYTF.

This clonotype has ten or more counts. This chain uses TRBV5-6 with TRBJ1-5, with 9 bases lining up with TRBD1. V lost 4 bases to trimming and J lost 5 bases; unmatched junction nucleotides: 10. The CDR3 totals 16 residues. CDR1 is SGHDT and CDR2 is YYEEEE in the germline V gene. As DNA, the CDR3 is TGTGCCAGCAGCGTTTCACCGGGACAGGGAGATCAGCCCCAGCATTTT. Translated, it gives CASSVSPGQGDQPQHF.

Details on this clonotype: A much larger clone sits a single nucleotide away, making a read error possible. Since the CDR3 does not end with the conserved phenylalanine or tryptophan, this likely comes from a read error. The V gene is TRBV4-2, the J gene TRBJ2-7, with TRBD1 identical over 8 bases. V lost 4 bases, J lost 6 bases, and 2 bases stayed unmatched. CDR1 is LGHNA and CDR2 is YNFKEQ in the germline V gene. The CDR3 sequence is 12 residues long. The CDR3 is CASSPTGVEQYY. CDR3 DNA sequence: TGTGCCAGCAGCCCGACAGGGGTCGAGCAGTACTAC.

This clonotype was picked up many times. CDR3 in DNA: TGCGCCAGCAGCCAAGGTATTCCCGGGACATTCGACTCCTACGAGCAGTACTTC. Amino acids: CASSQGIPGTFDSYEQYF. The genes are TRBV4-1 and TRBJ2-7; D may be TRBD1 (6 bases). CDR3 length: 18 amino acids. From germline, CDR1 is MGHRA and CDR2 YSYEKL. The V end was cut by 1 base, the J end by 0 bases, with 19 bases between.

In its sample, this clonotype was seen many times. V gene TRBV11-2 combines with J gene TRBJ1-1; no reliable D call. The V end lost 2 bases, the J end lost 6 bases, and 4 bases lay between the germline ends. Germline V lookup: CDR1 SGHAT, CDR2 FQNNGV. This CDR3 has 11 amino acids. The CDR3 region has the DNA TGTGCCAGCAGCTTAATCGCTGAAGCTTTCTTT. Protein product: CASSLIAEAFF. Complete variable domain (other parts from reference TRBV11-2 and TRBJ1-1): EAGVAQSPRYKIIEKRQSVAFWCNPISGHATLYWYQQILGQGPKLLIQFQNNGVVDDSQLPKDRFSAERLKGVDSTLKIQPAKLEDSAVYLCASSLIAEAFFGQGTRLTVV.

This clonotype occurred many times. The CDR3 DNA reads as TGTGCCAGCAGCTTAAGTATGCGACAGGGGGCCCACCTCTCCTACAATGAGCAGTTCTTC. Translating it yields CASSLSMRQGAHLSYNEQFF. The genes are TRBV7-6 and TRBJ2-1; 10 nucleotides agree with TRBD1. V shed 2 bases, J shed 0 bases, and the junction held 13 bases outside the gene matches. The CDR3 is made up of 20 amino acids. Germline V CDR1 and CDR2: SGHVS, FNYEAQ.

As regards this clonotype: This may come from a read error, since a much larger clone is one base off. The chain uses TRBV12-3 or TRBV12-4 and TRBJ1-1; D is unclear. Deletions cut 6 bases from V and 4 bases from J, with 15 bases between. CDR3 length: 14 amino acids. CDR3 bases: TGTGCCAGCAGCGTACTGGGCTTTGGCACTGAAGCTTTCTTT. Translating gives CASSVLGFGTEAFF.

This clonotype was seen at least ten times. The genes are TRBV9 and TRBJ2-7; possibly TRBD1 for D (6 bases). V was cut by 4 bases and J by 2 bases, with 16 bases left in between. This CDR3 has 15 residues. CDR1 is SGDLS and CDR2 is YYNGEE in the germline V gene. CDR3 coding DNA: TGTGCCAGCAGCCCCGGGGCAGGGGCCACCTACGAGCAGTACGTC. Amino acid sequence: CASSPGAGATYEQYV.

The table lists this clonotype with a few counts. This chain joins TRBV27 and TRBJ1-6, with D possibly TRBD1 on 5 matching bases. The germline V and J ends were trimmed by 7 bases and 4 bases, with 11 bases remaining between them. CDR3 length: 14 amino acids. Looked up from germline, CDR1 is MNHEY and CDR2 is SMNVEV (reference sequence). The CDR3 DNA reads TGTGCCAGCACGTTGACAGCTTATAATTCACCCCTCCACTTT. Translating it yields CASTLTAYNSPLHF.

In this sample, this clonotype turned up many times. J is TRBJ2-3 and V is TRBV20-1; no clear D gene. V lost 1 base and J lost 5, with 4 bases in between. The length of the CDR3 is 11 residues. Germline V gene sequence: CDR1 DFQATT, CDR2 SNEGSKA (reference sequence). The CDR3 sequence: CSARVIDTQYF. Written as DNA, the CDR3 is TGCAGTGCTAGAGTAATAGATACGCAGTATTTT.